This T cell receptor beta chain was captured in a study of blood T cell repertoires in COVID-19. Per the germline V gene, CDR1 is MNHEY and CDR2 is SVGAGI. Between the trimmed V and J ends, which lost 4 bases and 8 bases, there was a span of 20 bases. The CDR3 consists of 15 residues. Original analysis: From reference gene primer amplification, estimates of nucleated cell counts were derived. Method: immunoSEQ multiplex PCR; TCRdb's copy keeps in-frame clones and lacks some. V and J calls and clone size are as listed in that table; D and trimming were resolved from the DNA. In the table there are about 130,000 clones, about 89% of which are singletons.

Sequences were obtained from peripheral blood. The TCR was taken from a man between 60 and 75 years old with COVID-19, enrolled during active disease. The J gene is TRBJ1-1, the V gene TRBV6-5; no definite D call. The CDR3 nucleotides read TGTGCCAGCAGTTCCGAAACCGGGAGTCCAAGGGAAGCTTTCTTT. Protein: CASSSETGSPREAFF.